These 7 T cell receptor beta chains share one sample of origin, sequenced in a study of CD8 T cells in ankylosing spondylitis. Study-level results: Roughly eight highly homologous variants formed a TCR beta motif that appeared characteristic of ankylosing spondylitis blood.

Antigen specificity for these receptors is unknown. TCRdb re-called the 5' RACE reads with MiXCR, one entry per CDR3 protein. The data contain about 400,000 distinct CDR3 sequences, 20% to 25% of them seen just once; the ten biggest clones take up about a sixth. Sequencing input: blood, either unsorted or a sorted T cell fraction (not recorded which). These receptors came from a male donor with ankylosing spondylitis.

Here the CDR3 DNA reads TGTGCCAGCAAGGCCGATACAGGGGATTCACCCCTCCACTTT. This encodes CASKADTGDSPLHF. The chain recombines TRBV6-1 with TRBJ1-6; 7 bases align to TRBD1. CDR1 MNHNS and CDR2 SASEGT come from the germline V gene. This CDR3 is 14 amino acids long. With V trimmed by 7 bases and J by 8 bases, 8 bases remained unmatched.

This clonotype was observed a few times. This chain uses TRBV10-3 with TRBJ2-3; D not resolved. This CDR3 has 15 residues. The ends were cut back, 3 bases at V and 2 bases at J, with 12 bases in the middle. The germline CDR1 and CDR2 sequences are ENHRY and SYGVKD. The CDR3 coding sequence is TGTGCCATCAGTGACACGGCGGACCACACAGATACGCAGTATTTT. This gives the protein CAISDTADHTDTQYF.

This clonotype was seen more than once but under ten times. This chain connects TRBV7-2 to TRBJ2-5, with D possibly TRBD1 on 6 matching bases. From germline, CDR1 is SGHTA and CDR2 FQGNSA. The V end lost 3 bases, the J end lost 7 bases, and 9 bases lay between the germline ends. The CDR3 covers 12 residues. The CDR3 reads CASSFSGVTQYF. In DNA form, the CDR3 reads TGTGCCAGCAGCTTTTCAGGGGTGACCCAGTACTTC.

This clonotype was seen a handful of times. The CDR3 is CASSSEFSYEQYF. The DNA for the CDR3 is TGCGCCAGCAGCTCGGAATTCTCCTACGAGCAGTACTTC. The chain has TRBV5-1 and TRBJ2-7; D ambiguous. In germline, CDR1 is SGHRS, CDR2 YFSETQ. The CDR3 is made up of 13 amino acids. V was cut by 3 bases and J by 0 bases, with 7 bases left in between.

The rearrangement uses TRBV6-6 and TRBJ1-1; TRBD1 is a possible D gene (6 bases). Trimming stripped 6 bases from V and 10 bases from J, with 12 bases between. The CDR3 has 11 residues. Germline V gene data show CDR1 as MNHNY and CDR2 as SVGAGI (reference sequence). This chain's CDR3 is CASRQQGGAFF. The CDR3 nucleotides are TGTGCCAGCAGACAACAGGGAGGAGCTTTCTTT.

This clonotype appeared a few times. J is TRBJ2-7 and V is TRBV19; perhaps TRBD1 as D (6 bases). Germline V gene lookup returns CDR1 LNHDA and CDR2 SQIVND (reference sequence). The CDR3 covers 14 residues. V was clipped by 4 bases and J by 2 bases, with 12 bases between them. This CDR3 is CASSRTATTYEQYF. The CDR3 nucleotides read TGTGCCAGTAGTAGGACAGCGACCACCTACGAGCAGTACTTC.

The rearrangement links TRBV7-2 to TRBJ2-7, with 7 bases fitting TRBD1. In germline, CDR1 is SGHTA, CDR2 FQGNSA. The CDR3 runs 15 residues. Germline trimming cut 3 bases from V and 3 bases from J; bases unmatched to any gene: 8. CDR3 loop: CASSFSGGLHYEQYF. The CDR3 DNA reads TGTGCCAGCAGCTTCTCAGGGGGTCTCCACTACGAGCAGTACTTC.